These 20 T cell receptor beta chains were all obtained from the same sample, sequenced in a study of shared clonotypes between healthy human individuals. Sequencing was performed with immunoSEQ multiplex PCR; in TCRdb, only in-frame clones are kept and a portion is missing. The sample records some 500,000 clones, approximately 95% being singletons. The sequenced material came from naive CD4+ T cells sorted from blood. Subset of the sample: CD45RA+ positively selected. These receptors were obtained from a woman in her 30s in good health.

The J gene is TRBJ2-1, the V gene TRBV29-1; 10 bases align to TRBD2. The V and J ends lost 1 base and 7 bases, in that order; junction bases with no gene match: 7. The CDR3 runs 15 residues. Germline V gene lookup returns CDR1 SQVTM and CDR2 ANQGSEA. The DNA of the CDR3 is TGCAGCGTTGAAGGAGCGGGAGGGCCCGGGAATGAGCAGTTCTTC. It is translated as CSVEGAGGPGNEQFF.

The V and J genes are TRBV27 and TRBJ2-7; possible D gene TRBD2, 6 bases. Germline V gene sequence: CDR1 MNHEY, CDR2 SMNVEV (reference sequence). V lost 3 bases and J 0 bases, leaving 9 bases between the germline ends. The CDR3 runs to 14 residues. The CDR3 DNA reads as TGTGCCAGCAGTTTGGGAGGTTTCTCCTACGAGCAGTACTTC. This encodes CASSLGGFSYEQYF.

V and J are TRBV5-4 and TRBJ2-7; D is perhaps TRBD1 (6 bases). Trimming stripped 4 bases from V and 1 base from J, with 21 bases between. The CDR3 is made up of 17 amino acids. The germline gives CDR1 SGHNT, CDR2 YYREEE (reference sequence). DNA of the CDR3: TGTGCCAGCAGCCAAACCGGGACACCTGGAGTATCCTACGAGCAGTACTTC. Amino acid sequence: CASSQTGTPGVSYEQYF.

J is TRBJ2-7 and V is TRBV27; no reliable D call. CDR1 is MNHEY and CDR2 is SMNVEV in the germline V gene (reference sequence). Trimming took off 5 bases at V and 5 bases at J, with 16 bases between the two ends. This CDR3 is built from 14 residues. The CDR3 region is CASSPQFLVDEQYF. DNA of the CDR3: TGTGCCAGCAGTCCACAGTTCCTGGTCGACGAGCAGTACTTC.

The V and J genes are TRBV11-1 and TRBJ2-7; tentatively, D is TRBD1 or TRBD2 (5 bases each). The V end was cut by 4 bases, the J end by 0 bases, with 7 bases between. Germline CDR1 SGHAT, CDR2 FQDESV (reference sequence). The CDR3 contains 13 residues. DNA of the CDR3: TGTGCCAGCAGCTCGGGGACCTCCTACGAGCAGTACTTC. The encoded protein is CASSSGTSYEQYF. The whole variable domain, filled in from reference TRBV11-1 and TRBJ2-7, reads EAEVAQSPRYKITEKSQAVAFWCDPISGHATLYWYRQILGQGPELLVQFQDESVVDDSQLPKDRFSAERLKGVDSTLKIQPAELGDSAMYLCASSSGTSYEQYFGPGTRLTVT.

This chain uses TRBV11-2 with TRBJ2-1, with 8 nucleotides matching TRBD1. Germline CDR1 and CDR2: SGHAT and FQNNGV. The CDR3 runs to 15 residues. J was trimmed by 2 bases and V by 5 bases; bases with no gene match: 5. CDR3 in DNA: TGTGCCAGCAGCAACACCAGGGGGCCCTACAATGAGCAGTTCTTC. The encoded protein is CASSNTRGPYNEQFF.

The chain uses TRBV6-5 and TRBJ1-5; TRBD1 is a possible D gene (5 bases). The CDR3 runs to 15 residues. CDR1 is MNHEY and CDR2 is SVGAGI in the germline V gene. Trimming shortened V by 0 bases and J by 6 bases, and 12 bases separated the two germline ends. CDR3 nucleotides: TGTGCCAGCAGTTACTCTGGGGGGAGTGGTCAGCCCCAGCATTTT. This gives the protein CASSYSGGSGQPQHF.

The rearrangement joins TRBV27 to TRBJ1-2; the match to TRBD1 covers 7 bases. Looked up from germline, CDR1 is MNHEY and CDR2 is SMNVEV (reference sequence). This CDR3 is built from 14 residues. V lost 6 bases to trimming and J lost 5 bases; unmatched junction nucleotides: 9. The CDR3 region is CASSPDRAGYGYTF. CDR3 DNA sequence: TGTGCCAGCAGCCCCGACAGGGCTGGGTATGGCTACACCTTC.

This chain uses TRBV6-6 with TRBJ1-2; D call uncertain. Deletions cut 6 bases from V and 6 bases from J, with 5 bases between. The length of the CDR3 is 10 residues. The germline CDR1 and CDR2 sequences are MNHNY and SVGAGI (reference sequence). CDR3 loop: CASRGDGYTF. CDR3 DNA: TGTGCCAGCAGAGGTGATGGCTACACCTTC.

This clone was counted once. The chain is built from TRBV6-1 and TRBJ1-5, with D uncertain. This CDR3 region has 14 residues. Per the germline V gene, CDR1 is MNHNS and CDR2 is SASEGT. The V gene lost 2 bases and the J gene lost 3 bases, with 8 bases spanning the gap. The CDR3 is CASSEYGSNQPQHF. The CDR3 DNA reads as TGTGCCAGCAGTGAATATGGATCCAATCAGCCCCAGCATTTT.

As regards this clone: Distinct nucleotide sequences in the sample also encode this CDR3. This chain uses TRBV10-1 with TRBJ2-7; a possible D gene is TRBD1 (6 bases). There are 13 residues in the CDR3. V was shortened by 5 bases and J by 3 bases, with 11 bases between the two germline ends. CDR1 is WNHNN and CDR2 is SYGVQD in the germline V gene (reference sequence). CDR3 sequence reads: CASSPGQSYEQYF. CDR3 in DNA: TGCGCCAGCAGTCCCGGACAGAGCTACGAGCAGTACTTC.

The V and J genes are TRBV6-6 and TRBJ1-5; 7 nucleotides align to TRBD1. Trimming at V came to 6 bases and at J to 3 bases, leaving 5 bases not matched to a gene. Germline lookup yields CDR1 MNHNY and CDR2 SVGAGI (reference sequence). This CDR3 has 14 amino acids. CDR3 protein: CASSRGQDNQPQHF. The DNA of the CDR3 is TGTGCCAGCAGCCGCGGACAGGACAATCAGCCCCAGCATTTT.

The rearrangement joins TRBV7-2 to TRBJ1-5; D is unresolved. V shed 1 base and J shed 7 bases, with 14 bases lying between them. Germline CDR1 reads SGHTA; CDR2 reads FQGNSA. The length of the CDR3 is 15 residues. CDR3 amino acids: CASSLVLGISQPQHF. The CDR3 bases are TGTGCCAGCAGCTTAGTGCTCGGAATTTCACAGCCCCAGCATTTT.

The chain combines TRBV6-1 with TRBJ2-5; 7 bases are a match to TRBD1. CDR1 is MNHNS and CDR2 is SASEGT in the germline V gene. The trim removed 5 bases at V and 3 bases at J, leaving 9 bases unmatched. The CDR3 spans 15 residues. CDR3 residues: CASSQTGTAEETQYF. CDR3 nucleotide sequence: TGTGCCAGCAGTCAAACCGGGACAGCGGAAGAGACCCAGTACTTC.

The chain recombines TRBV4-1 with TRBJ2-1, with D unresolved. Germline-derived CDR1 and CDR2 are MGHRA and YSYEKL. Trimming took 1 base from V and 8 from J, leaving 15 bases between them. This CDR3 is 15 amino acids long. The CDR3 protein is CASSQAPGIFDEQFF. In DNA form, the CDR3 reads TGCGCCAGCAGCCAAGCCCCAGGTATCTTCGATGAGCAGTTCTTC.

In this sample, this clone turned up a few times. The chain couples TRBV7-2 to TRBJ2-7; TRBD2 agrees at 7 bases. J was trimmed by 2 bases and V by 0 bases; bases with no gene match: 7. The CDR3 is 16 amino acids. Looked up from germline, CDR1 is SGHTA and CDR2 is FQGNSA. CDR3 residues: CASSLAGTGGAYEQYF. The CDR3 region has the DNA TGTGCCAGCAGCTTAGCGGGGACGGGAGGTGCCTACGAGCAGTACTTC. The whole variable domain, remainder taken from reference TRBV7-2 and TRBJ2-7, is GAGVSQSPSNKVTEKGKDVELRCDPISGHTALYWYRQSLGQGLEFLIYFQGNSAPDKSGLPSDRFSAERTGGSVSTLTIQRTQQEDSAVYLCASSLAGTGGAYEQYFGPGTRLTVT.

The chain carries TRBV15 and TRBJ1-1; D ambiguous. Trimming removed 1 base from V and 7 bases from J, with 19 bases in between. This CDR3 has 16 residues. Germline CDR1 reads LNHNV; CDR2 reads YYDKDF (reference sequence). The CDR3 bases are TGTGCCACCAGCAGAGCTGGGGTGAGGGCCGAGTTTGAAGCTTTCTTT. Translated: CATSRAGVRAEFEAFF.

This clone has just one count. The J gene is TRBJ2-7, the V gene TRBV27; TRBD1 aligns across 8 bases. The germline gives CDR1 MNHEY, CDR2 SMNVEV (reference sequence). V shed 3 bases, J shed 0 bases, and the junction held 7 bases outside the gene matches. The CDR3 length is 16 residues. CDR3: CASSFRDRPSSYEQYF. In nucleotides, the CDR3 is TGTGCCAGCAGTTTCCGGGACAGGCCCAGCTCCTACGAGCAGTACTTC.

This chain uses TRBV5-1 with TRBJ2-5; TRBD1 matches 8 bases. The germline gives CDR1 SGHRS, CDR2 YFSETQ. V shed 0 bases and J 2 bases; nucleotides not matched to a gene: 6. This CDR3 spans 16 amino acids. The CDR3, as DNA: TGCGCCAGCAGCTTGGGAAAAGGGACAGGTCAAGAGACCCAGTACTTC. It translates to CASSLGKGTGQETQYF.

CDR3: CASSLARYTEAFF. The DNA of the CDR3 is TGTGCCAGCAGCTTGGCCAGATACACTGAAGCTTTCTTT. The V gene is TRBV5-4, the J gene TRBJ1-1; D gene unclear. V was cut by 0 bases and J by 3 bases, with 6 bases left in between. Germline assignment: CDR1 SGHNT and CDR2 YYREEE (reference sequence). CDR3 length: 13 amino acids.